This TCR beta chain is drawn from a study of radiation and T cells in renal cell carcinoma. Profiled with immunoSEQ multiplex PCR; TCRdb holds only in-frame clones, not every one. The table has almost 20,000 clones, roughly 62% seen once. Concerning this clone itself: Its matching antigen is unknown.

The treatment is: 15 Gy SBRT to primary tumor, nephrectomy 4 weeks later. Study-level points and caveats: No pretreatment tumor biopsies were available for baseline clonotypes. Compared with controls, irradiated tumors had more, larger dominant CDR3 motifs.

The CDR3 contains 13 residues. V was clipped by 2 bases and J by 6 bases; unmatched bases: 3. From germline, CDR1 is SGDLS and CDR2 YYNGEE. The sample was tumor tissue, taken from a patient whose treatment included radiotherapy and nephrectomy. The gene calls are TRBV9 and TRBJ2-7, with 9 bases lining up with TRBD2. The source is a woman in her 70s with renal cell carcinoma. The CDR3 spells CASSVSGGTEQYF. CDR3 in DNA: TGTGCCAGCAGCGTTAGCGGGGGAACCGAGCAGTACTTC.